This T cell receptor beta chain stems from a study of early T cells in non-severe SARS-CoV-2 infection. Germline V CDR1 and CDR2: SQVTM, ANQGSEA. V lost 5 bases to trimming and J lost 2 bases; unmatched junction nucleotides: 3. The CDR3 spans 13 residues. Many counts were recorded for this clonotype. TCRdb re-called the 5' RACE reads through MiXCR, storing one row per CDR3 protein. Of roughly 36,000 distinct CDR3 sequences listed, approximately 5% are singletons. This chain uses TRBV29-1 with TRBJ1-5, with 7 positions matching TRBD1. Material for sequencing was whole blood. The receptor's source is an adult who was a healthcare worker with PCR-confirmed SARS-CoV-2 infection or an uninfected control (not recorded which). The CDR3 DNA reads as TGCAGCGTTAGGGGGCCAGGCAATCAGCCCCAGCATTTT. Encoded protein: CSVRGPGNQPQHF.